This T cell receptor beta chain was found in a study of cytomegalovirus exposure and HLA in healthy donors. General study findings and limits: Presence/absence analyses treated sequencing depth as roughly uniform across donors.

Concerning this clone itself: Its antigen remains unknown. This sample also contains other DNA sequences that code for the same CDR3.

PCR amplification relied on 60 Vbeta primers (plus 13 Jbeta primers). The assay was immunoSEQ multiplex PCR, and TCRdb's table has in-frame clones only and misses some. The sample consists of nearly 110,000 clones, 77% of them appearing once. The CDR3 runs to 13 residues. Trimming left V 4 bases short and J 3 bases short, with 10 bases between. In germline, CDR1 is MGHRA, CDR2 YSYEKL. The V gene is TRBV4-1, the J gene TRBJ2-7; TRBD1 is a possible D gene (6 bases). The receptor's source is a male donor in good health and CMV-seronegative. What was sequenced was PBMCs. CDR3: CASSLKQGYEQYF. CDR3 sequence (DNA): TGCGCCAGCAGCCTCAAACAGGGCTACGAGCAGTACTTC.